One and the same sample provided the 4 T cell receptor beta chains below, sequenced in a study of OX40 agonist ivuxolimab in advanced cancers. The data were produced by immunoSEQ multiplex PCR, yet TCRdb's version contains in-frame clones alone and is incomplete. The table shows roughly 92,000 clones, with 90% to 95% occurring only once. Sequenced material: CD4+ or CD8+ T cells sorted from blood, taken in a trial of the OX40 agonist ivuxolimab. The source of these receptors is an adult with an advanced solid tumor such as melanoma, head and neck, liver or kidney cancer.

The V gene is TRBV28, the J gene TRBJ2-3; perhaps D is TRBD1 or TRBD2 (6 bases each). The V and J ends lost 4 bases and 5 bases respectively, with 22 bases between them. CDR3 length: 17 amino acids. Germline V gene lookup returns CDR1 MDHEN and CDR2 SYDVKM. The CDR3 nucleotides read TGTGCCAGCAGTTCACCGGGTCAAGGGGGGCTAAGAGATACGCAGTATTTT. Amino acid sequence: CASSSPGQGGLRDTQYF.

The chain joins TRBV28 to TRBJ1-4; 11 positions agree with TRBD1. There are 20 residues in the CDR3. Germline assignment: CDR1 MDHEN and CDR2 SYDVKM. The V segment lost 3 bases and the J segment 5 bases; nucleotides outside the gene matches: 17. In DNA form, the CDR3 reads TGTGCCAGCAGTTTCATTTTCTCTGGGACAGGGGGTAAGGGGAATGAAAAACTGTTTTTT. This translates into CASSFIFSGTGGKGNEKLFF.

The chain joins TRBV29-1 to TRBJ2-3, with 7 bases matching TRBD1. V shed 7 bases, J shed 2 bases, and the junction held 12 bases outside the gene matches. The germline gives CDR1 SQVTM, CDR2 ANQGSEA. The CDR3 covers 15 residues. CDR3 bases: TGCAGCGGATCTCTCCCAGGGGGTAACACAGATACGCAGTATTTT. It yields the protein CSGSLPGGNTDTQYF.

The CDR3 loop reads CASSPLRDRAYEQYF. The CDR3 DNA reads as TGTGCCAGCAGTCCCCTCCGGGACAGAGCCTACGAGCAGTACTTC. The rearrangement uses TRBV27 and TRBJ2-7, with 7 bases that match TRBD1. The germline V gene encodes CDR1 MNHEY and CDR2 SMNVEV (reference sequence). The CDR3 is made up of 15 amino acids. Trimming took 5 bases from V and 2 from J; bases not matched to a gene: 9.